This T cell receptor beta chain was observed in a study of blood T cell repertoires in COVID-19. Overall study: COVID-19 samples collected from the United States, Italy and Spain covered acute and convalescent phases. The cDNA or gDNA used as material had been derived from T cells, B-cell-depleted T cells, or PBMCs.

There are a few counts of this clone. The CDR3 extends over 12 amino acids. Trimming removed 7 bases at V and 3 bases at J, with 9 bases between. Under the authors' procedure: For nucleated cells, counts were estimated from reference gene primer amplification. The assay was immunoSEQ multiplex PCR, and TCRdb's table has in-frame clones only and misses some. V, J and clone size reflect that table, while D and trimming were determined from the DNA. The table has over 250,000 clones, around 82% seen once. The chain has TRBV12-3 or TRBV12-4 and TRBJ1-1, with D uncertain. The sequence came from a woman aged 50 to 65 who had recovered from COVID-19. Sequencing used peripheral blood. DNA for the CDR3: TGTGCCAGCAAGTTGGGCCACACTGAAGCTTTCTTT. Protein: CASKLGHTEAFF.